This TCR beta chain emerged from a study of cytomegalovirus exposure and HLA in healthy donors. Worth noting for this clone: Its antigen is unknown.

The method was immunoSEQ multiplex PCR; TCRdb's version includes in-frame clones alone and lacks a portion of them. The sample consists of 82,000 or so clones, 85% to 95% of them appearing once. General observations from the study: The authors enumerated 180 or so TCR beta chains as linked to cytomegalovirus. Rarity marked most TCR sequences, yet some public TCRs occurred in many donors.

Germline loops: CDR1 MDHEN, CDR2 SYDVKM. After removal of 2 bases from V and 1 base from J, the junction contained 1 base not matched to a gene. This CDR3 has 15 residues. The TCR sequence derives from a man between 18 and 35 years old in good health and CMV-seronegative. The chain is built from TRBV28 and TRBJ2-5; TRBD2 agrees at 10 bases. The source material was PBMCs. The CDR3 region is CASSLLAGVQETQYF. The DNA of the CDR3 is TGTGCCAGCAGTTTACTAGCGGGAGTCCAAGAGACCCAGTACTTC.